These T cell receptor beta chains were read from a single sample in a study of molecular identifiers for immune sequencing clone quantification. TCRdb re-called the PCR reads through MiXCR, storing one row per CDR3 protein. The repertoire consists of tens of thousands of distinct CDR3 sequences, with over 15% occurring once and the leading ten covering 1.5%. The material sequenced was naive CD8+ T cells from blood, with Jurkat cell RNA spiked in. The receptors originated from a human donor in good health. Some libraries in this study had Jurkat cell RNA spiked in. The CDR3 runs from the conserved cysteine through the conserved F or W. Fields, in order: V gene, clone size, J gene, D gene, CDR3 DNA, CDR3 protein. A D gene is named only where the DNA matches it firmly. Only some rows state a clone size, as once, few, many or a class for expanded clones.

TRBV19,many,TRBJ1-2,.,TGTGCCAGCAAGGACAGACCTAACTATGGCTACACCTTC,CASKDRPNYGYTF
TRBV30,many,TRBJ1-1,.,TGTGCCTGGAGCCCCAACCCGGGGGGCACTGAAGCTTTCTTT,CAWSPNPGGTEAFF
TRBV7-8,many,TRBJ2-5,.,TGTGCCAGCACCAAGCGGGCAGGACCTCAAGAGACCCAGTACTTC,CASTKRAGPQETQYF
TRBV14,.,TRBJ2-1,.,TGTGCCAGCAGCCAGGGATCCCAGCAGCTCTTC,CASSQGSQQLF
TRBV29-1,many,TRBJ2-7,TRBD1,TGCAGCGTTGAAGATGGGCAGGGGGCCTACTACGAGCAGTACTTC,CSVEDGQGAYYEQYF
TRBV29-1,many,TRBJ2-7,TRBD1,TGCAGCGTTGAAGTGGGACCGGGACAGGGACCCTACGAGCAGTACTTC,CSVEVGPGQGPYEQYF
TRBV9,.,TRBJ2-5,.,TGTGCCAGCAGCGTAGTTGGGGGAGAAGAGACCCAGTACTTC,CASSVVGGEETQYF
TRBV28,many,TRBJ2-3,.,TGTGCCAGCAGTCCCGACGGCACAGATACGCAGTATTTT,CASSPDGTDTQYF
TRBV15,few,TRBJ2-7,.,TGTGCCACCAGCAGGGGGTTTCGCGACGAGCAGTACTTC,CATSRGFRDEQYF
TRBV27,.,TRBJ2-3,TRBD2,TGTGCCAGCAGTTTATATATAGCGGGACGAACAAATACGCAGTATTTT,CASSLYIAGRTNTQYF
TRBV2,many,TRBJ2-3,TRBD2,TGTGCCAGCATTTTCCCCGGGACTAGCGGATGGGCCTACAGGGATACGCAGTATTTT,CASIFPGTSGWAYRDTQYF
TRBV27,.,TRBJ2-2,TRBD2,TGTGCCAGCAGTTCCCTTAGCGGGAGCCCCGGGGAGCTGTTTTTT,CASSSLSGSPGELFF
TRBV7-9,many,TRBJ2-1,.,TGTGCCAGCAGCTTGGATGAGCAGTTCTTC,CASSLDEQFF
TRBV27,many,TRBJ2-3,.,TGTGCCAGTTCGACCCGGGCCGAGGCAGATACGCAGTATTTT,CASSTRAEADTQYF
TRBV19,many,TRBJ2-3,TRBD2,TGTGCCAGTAGTAGGGTTCCTAGCGGGACGGGTACAGATACGCAGTATTTT,CASSRVPSGTGTDTQYF
TRBV28,many,TRBJ1-2,TRBD1,TGTGCCAGCAGTTTATTGGTGACAGGGTTACCTTATGGCTACACCTTC,CASSLLVTGLPYGYTF
TRBV27,.,TRBJ1-1,TRBD1,TGTGCCAGCAGGAGGACAGGGACCACTGAAGCTTTCTTT,CASRRTGTTEAFF
TRBV11-2,.,TRBJ2-3,.,TGTGCCAGCCAGGGGCCAGCAGATACGCAGTATTTT,CASQGPADTQYF
TRBV7-9,few,TRBJ1-6,.,TGTGCCAGCAGCTACGGGACATCTAATTCACCCCTCCACTTT,CASSYGTSNSPLHF
TRBV27,many,TRBJ2-3,TRBD2,TGTGCCAGCAGACGAGTAGCGGGAATGACAGATACGCAGTATTTT,CASRRVAGMTDTQYF
TRBV3-1,.,TRBJ2-1,.,TGTGCCAGCACCGGATCGACTAGTCCTGATGTGGAGCAGTTCTTC,CASTGSTSPDVEQFF
TRBV10-3,many,TRBJ2-1,TRBD2,TGTGCCATCAGTGCCGGACTAGCGGGGCTCTACAATGAGCAGTTCTTC,CAISAGLAGLYNEQFF
TRBV3-1,many,TRBJ2-3,.,TGTGCCAGCAGCCAAGAGCAGACACTGGGAGGAGATACGCAGTATTTT,CASSQEQTLGGDTQYF
TRBV12-3/TRBV12-4,.,TRBJ2-7,.,TGTGCCAGCACTTCAAAATCCTACGAGCAGTACTTC,CASTSKSYEQYF
TRBV6-4,many,TRBJ2-7,.,TGTGCCAGTAAATTTTCCCCGGTACCGAGCTACGAGCAGTACTTC,CASKFSPVPSYEQYF
TRBV13,many,TRBJ2-3,.,TGTGCCAGCAGCTTCGTGGCTCGGGGCACGACAGATACGCAGTATTTT,CASSFVARGTTDTQYF